These 10 T cell receptor beta chains were sequenced from one sample in a study of T cell responses to AZD1222 COVID-19 vaccine. Assay used: immunoSEQ multiplex PCR; TCRdb lists only in-frame clones, some missing. This table holds around 89,000 clones, around 91% found once. The specimen was peripheral blood, collected 28 days after the second AZD1222 dose. All receptors come from an adult who received the AZD1222 COVID-19 vaccine.

The chain joins TRBV5-1 to TRBJ2-6; 10 positions agree with TRBD2. The CDR3 consists of 17 residues. From germline, CDR1 is SGHRS and CDR2 YFSETQ. Trimming at V came to 5 bases and at J to 0 bases, leaving 5 bases not matched to a gene. The CDR3 DNA sequence: TGCGCCAGCAGGGTAGCGGGGGGCTTCTCTGGGGCCAACGTCCTGACTTTC. This translates into CASRVAGGFSGANVLTF.

This chain uses TRBV2 with TRBJ1-2; 7 bases are a match to TRBD1. The germline gives CDR1 SNHLY, CDR2 FYNNEI. J gave up 2 bases and V 2 bases, and 5 bases lay outside the gene matches. The CDR3 is made up of 15 amino acids. The CDR3 region is CASSESPGQNYGYTF. CDR3 in DNA: TGTGCCAGCAGTGAATCCCCGGGACAGAACTATGGCTACACCTTC.

V and J are TRBV19 and TRBJ1-1; D call uncertain. The germline V and J ends were trimmed by 3 bases and 0 bases, with 8 bases remaining between them. The CDR3 contains 14 residues. Germline lookup yields CDR1 LNHDA and CDR2 SQIVND (reference sequence). CDR3 sequence: CASSIWSMNTEAFF. DNA of the CDR3: TGTGCCAGTAGTATTTGGTCCATGAACACTGAAGCTTTCTTT.

This chain joins TRBV5-1 and TRBJ1-2, with D possibly TRBD1 on 5 matching bases. The CDR3 length is 12 residues. Germline-derived CDR1 and CDR2 are SGHRS and YFSETQ. V was cut by 5 bases and J by 7 bases, with 12 bases left in between. The CDR3 is CASSYDRFGYTF. For the CDR3, the DNA is TGCGCCAGCAGTTATGACAGATTTGGCTACACCTTC.

This clone was counted only a few times. The rearrangement links TRBV5-1 to TRBJ1-1; TRBD1 aligns across 8 bases. The CDR3 contains 16 residues. V lost 0 bases to trimming and J lost 5 bases; unmatched junction nucleotides: 9. The germline V gene encodes CDR1 SGHRS and CDR2 YFSETQ. The CDR3 DNA follows: TGCGCCAGCAGCTTGGGGACGACAGGGGATGGTACTGAAGCTTTCTTT. Translated: CASSLGTTGDGTEAFF.

The chain combines TRBV15 with TRBJ2-1, with unresolved D. This CDR3 is 12 amino acids long. Trimming took off 1 base at V and 6 bases at J, with 4 bases between the two ends. Germline V CDR1 and CDR2: LNHNV, YYDKDF (reference sequence). The CDR3 region is CATSRGINEQFF. The DNA of the CDR3 is TGTGCCACCAGCAGAGGAATCAATGAGCAGTTCTTC.

V is TRBV6-2 or TRBV6-3 and J is TRBJ2-7; perhaps TRBD2 as D (6 bases). This CDR3 region has 14 residues. Per the germline V gene, CDR1 is MNHEY and CDR2 is SVGEGT. Trimming took off 2 bases at V and 2 bases at J, with 10 bases between the two ends. CDR3 loop: CASSYAGIAYEQYF. DNA for the CDR3: TGTGCCAGCAGTTACGCGGGAATTGCCTACGAGCAGTACTTC.

The chain recombines TRBV19 with TRBJ2-5, with 7 nucleotides matching TRBD1. Trimming took 3 bases from V and 4 from J; bases not matched to a gene: 2. The CDR3 has 13 amino acids. CDR1 is LNHDA and CDR2 is SQIVND in the germline V gene (reference sequence). The CDR3 DNA is TGTGCCAGTAGTATGAGGGGGCGAGAGACCCAGTACTTC. Amino acid sequence: CASSMRGRETQYF.

V usage is TRBV18 and J usage is TRBJ1-2, with D tentatively TRBD1 (5 bases). The V end was cut by 1 base, the J end by 7 bases, with 13 bases between. Looked up from germline, CDR1 is KGHSH and CDR2 is LQKENI. This CDR3 is built from 14 residues. CDR3: CASSPLRDQGGYTF. DNA of the CDR3: TGTGCCAGCTCACCACTGAGGGACCAGGGTGGCTACACCTTC.

V is TRBV6-1 and J is TRBJ1-2; TRBD1 agrees at 9 bases. The CDR3 runs 16 residues. V trimming: 0 bases; J trimming: 5 bases; junction bases outside the gene matches: 7. CDR1 MNHNS and CDR2 SASEGT come from the germline V gene. This CDR3 is CASSEAYTGGSYGYTF. The CDR3 coding sequence is TGTGCCAGCAGTGAAGCGTATACAGGGGGCTCATATGGCTACACCTTC.